This record concerns one T cell receptor beta chain sequence. The V and J ends lost 4 bases and 1 base, in that order; junction bases with no gene match: 6. The CDR3 loop spans 15 amino acids. The germline V gene encodes CDR1 MNHEY and CDR2 SMNVEV (reference sequence). Original handling: Estimated nucleated cell counts came from reference gene primer amplification. Clones were sequenced by immunoSEQ multiplex PCR, and TCRdb holds only the in-frame ones, with some missing. V and J calls and clone size follow that table, whereas D and trimming were derived from the DNA. Here the sample spans some 180,000 clones, 88% being singletons. The data are from a study of blood T cell repertoires in COVID-19. Turning to the study itself: Italy, Spain and the United States were the sources of the convalescent and acute COVID-19 samples. PBMCs, B-cell-depleted T cells, or T cells provided the cDNA or gDNA that made up the material.

This sequence originates from a man aged 50 to 60 who had recovered from COVID-19. The sequenced sample consisted of peripheral blood. The chain carries TRBV27 and TRBJ2-7; the match to TRBD2 covers 8 bases. This chain's CDR3 is CASSWSSGPSYEQYF. The CDR3 coding sequence is TGTGCCAGCAGTTGGTCTAGCGGGCCGTCCTACGAGCAGTACTTC.